The TCR beta chain described here comes from a study of identical twins. Points from the study as a whole: For cord blood, abundant beta clonotypes had fewer insertions, unlike memory repertoires, which showed none.

This clonotype was observed a handful of times. Its antigen is unidentified. A universal primer site arose from template switching, and cDNA bore unique molecular identifiers. TCRdb used MiXCR to reprocess the 5' RACE reads, holding one entry per CDR3 protein. The sample contains under 900,000 distinct CDR3 sequences, about 20% of which appear only once. The germline CDR1 and CDR2 sequences are MNHEY and SVGAGI. The CDR3 sequence is 14 residues long. Trimming removed 1 base from V and 10 bases from J; junction bases left unmatched: 9. Another study also made use of these data, one on T cells expressing NK-cell markers. This second study says: Repertoire data for TCR beta were derived from sorted T cells (CD3+CD56+NKG2C+, CD3+CD56+NKG2C- and CD3+CD56-NKG2C+). In roughly six donors, dominant NKG2C+ clonotypes were roughly 1.0-7.5% of CD8+ T cells.

Sequenced sample: PBMCs. The source is a woman aged 18-29 years in good health. The rearrangement joins TRBV6-5 to TRBJ1-2, with 7 positions matching TRBD1. CDR3 sequence (DNA): TGTGCCAGCAGTTACTATCCCGACAGGGAGGCCTACACCTTC. Translation: CASSYYPDREAYTF.